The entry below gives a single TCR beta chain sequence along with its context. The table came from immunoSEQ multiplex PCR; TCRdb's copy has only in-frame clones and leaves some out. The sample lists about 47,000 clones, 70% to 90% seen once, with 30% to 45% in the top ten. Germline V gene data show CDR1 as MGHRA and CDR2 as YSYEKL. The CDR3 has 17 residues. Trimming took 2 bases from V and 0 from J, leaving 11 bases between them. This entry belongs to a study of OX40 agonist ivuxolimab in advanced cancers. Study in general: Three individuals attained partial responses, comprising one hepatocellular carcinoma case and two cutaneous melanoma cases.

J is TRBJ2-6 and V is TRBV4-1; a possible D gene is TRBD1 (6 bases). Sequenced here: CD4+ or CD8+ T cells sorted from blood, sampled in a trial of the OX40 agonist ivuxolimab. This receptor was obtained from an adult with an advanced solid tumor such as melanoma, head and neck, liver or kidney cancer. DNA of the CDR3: TGCGCCAGCAGCCAATCTGGACAGCTCTCTGGGGCCAACGTCCTGACTTTC. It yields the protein CASSQSGQLSGANVLTF.